The T cell receptor beta chain described here comes from a study of T cell responses to AZD1222 COVID-19 vaccine. The data were produced by immunoSEQ multiplex PCR, yet TCRdb's version contains in-frame clones alone and is incomplete. The table shows under 200,000 clones, with approximately 90% occurring only once. Study observations and caveats: Repertoires were collected only later (after the peak T cell response had occurred). The donor group comprised mostly white British people and more females; the analysis possibly underestimated clonal diversity. Variant regions that are unmutated are reportedly the target of nearly half of spike-specific TCRs.

V was cut by 6 bases and J by 1 base, with 9 bases left in between. The length of the CDR3 is 13 residues. The germline V gene has CDR1 MNHEY and CDR2 SVGAGI. As concerns this clone: Its antigen is undetermined.

The J gene is TRBJ1-1, the V gene TRBV6-5; perhaps TRBD1 as D (5 bases). This TCR was sampled from an adult in good health. The sample in question was peripheral blood, obtained on day 0 of AZD1222 vaccination. The CDR3 bases are TGTGCCAGCAGACTAGGACAGAACACTGAAGCTTTCTTT. It encodes CASRLGQNTEAFF.